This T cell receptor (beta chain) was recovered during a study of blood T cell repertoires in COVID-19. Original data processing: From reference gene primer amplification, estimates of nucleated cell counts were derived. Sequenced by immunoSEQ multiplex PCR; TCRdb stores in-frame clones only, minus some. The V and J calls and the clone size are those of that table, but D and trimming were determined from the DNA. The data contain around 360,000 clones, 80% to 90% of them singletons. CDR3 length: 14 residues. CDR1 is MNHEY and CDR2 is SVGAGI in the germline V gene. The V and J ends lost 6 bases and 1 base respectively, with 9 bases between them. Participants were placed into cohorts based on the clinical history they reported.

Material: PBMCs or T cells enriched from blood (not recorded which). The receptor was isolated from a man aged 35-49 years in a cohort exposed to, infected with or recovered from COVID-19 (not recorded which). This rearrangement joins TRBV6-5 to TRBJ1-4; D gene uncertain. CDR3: CASSGTGTNEKLFF. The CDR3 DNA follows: TGTGCCAGCAGCGGAACGGGAACTAATGAAAAACTGTTTTTT.